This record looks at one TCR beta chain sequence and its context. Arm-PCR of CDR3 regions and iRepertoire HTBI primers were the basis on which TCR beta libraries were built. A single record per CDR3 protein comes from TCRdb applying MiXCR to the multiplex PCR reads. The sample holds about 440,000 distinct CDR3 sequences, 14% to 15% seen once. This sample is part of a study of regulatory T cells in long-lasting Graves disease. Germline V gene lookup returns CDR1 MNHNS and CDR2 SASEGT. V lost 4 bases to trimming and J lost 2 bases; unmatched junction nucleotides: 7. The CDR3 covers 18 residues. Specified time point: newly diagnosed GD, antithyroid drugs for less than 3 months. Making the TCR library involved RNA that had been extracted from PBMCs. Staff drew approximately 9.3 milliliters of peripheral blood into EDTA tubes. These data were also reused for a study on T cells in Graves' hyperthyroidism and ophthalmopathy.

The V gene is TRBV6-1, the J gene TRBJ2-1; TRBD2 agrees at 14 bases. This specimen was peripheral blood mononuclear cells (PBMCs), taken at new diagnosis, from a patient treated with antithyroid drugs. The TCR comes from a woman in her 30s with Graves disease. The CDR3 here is CASSVSGTSGGAYNEQFF. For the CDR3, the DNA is TGTGCCAGCAGTGTTTCCGGGACTAGCGGGGGTGCCTACAATGAGCAGTTCTTC.